This entry lists 2 T cell receptor beta chains sequenced from one sample in a study of T-cell reconstitution after alpha-beta-depleted transplantation in children. For TCRbeta, the library was prepared with unique molecular identifiers. TCRdb analysed the PCR reads with MiXCR anew, one entry per CDR3 protein. Here the sample spans about 610,000 distinct CDR3 sequences, 10% being singletons. The material was PBMCs from the stem cell graft donor, obtained from the stem cell graft. Source of these receptors: a human donor who donated a stem cell graft to a child with acute myeloid leukemia.

As DNA, the CDR3 is TGTGCCAGCAGCGACCGAGCGGGAGGGCGAGATACGCAGTATTTT. Its protein is CASSDRAGGRDTQYF. The chain employs TRBV7-2 and TRBJ2-3, with 10 bases fitting TRBD2. CDR1 is SGHTA, CDR2 FQGNSA, per germline. This CDR3 has 15 amino acids. V lost 5 bases to trimming and J lost 5 bases; unmatched junction nucleotides: 7.

V usage is TRBV29-1 and J usage is TRBJ2-1; the D call may be TRBD1 or TRBD2 (5 bases each). V dropped 3 bases and J dropped 12 bases, with 12 bases sitting between them. CDR1 SQVTM and CDR2 ANQGSEA come from the germline V gene. The CDR3 loop spans 11 amino acids. The CDR3 nucleotides are TGCAGCGTTGAGGTCGAGGGGTGGCAGTTCTTC. Its protein is CSVEVEGWQFF.